The next 32 T cell receptor beta chains were all read from a single sample in a study of blood T cell repertoires in COVID-19. Profiled with immunoSEQ multiplex PCR; TCRdb holds only in-frame clones, not every one. Of 300,000 or so clones listed, 85% to 90% are singletons. Sequenced material: peripheral blood. The receptor source for this set is a middle-aged woman with acute or convalescent COVID-19.

This chain uses TRBV5-5 with TRBJ1-5; TRBD1 matches at 10 bases. The CDR3 totals 15 residues. The germline V gene encodes CDR1 SGHKS and CDR2 YYEKEE (reference sequence). J lost 6 bases, V lost 0 bases, and 3 bases had no gene match. CDR3 sequence (DNA): TGTGCCAGCAGCTTGGGACAGGGGGCAGGTCAGCCCCAGCATTTT. Its protein is CASSLGQGAGQPQHF.

The gene calls are TRBV9 and TRBJ2-3; 7 nucleotides match TRBD1. Per germline, CDR1 SGDLS and CDR2 YYNGEE. The junction had 10 bases not matched to a gene; V was cut back by 0 bases and J by 6 bases. The CDR3 is made up of 16 amino acids. This CDR3 is CASSVATTGIRDTQYF. Here the CDR3 DNA reads TGTGCCAGCAGCGTAGCTACGACAGGGATAAGGGATACGCAGTATTTT.

The chain combines TRBV5-1 with TRBJ2-1, with 12 bases lining up with TRBD1. Germline assignment: CDR1 SGHRS and CDR2 YFSETQ. V lost 0 bases to trimming and J lost 10 bases; unmatched junction nucleotides: 11. This CDR3 is 17 amino acids long. The CDR3 spells CASSLAPGQGALREQFF. In DNA form, the CDR3 reads TGCGCCAGCAGCTTGGCCCCGGGACAGGGGGCGCTCAGGGAGCAGTTCTTC. Filled out from reference TRBV5-1 and TRBJ2-1, the complete variable domain reads KAGVTQTPRYLIKTRGQQVTLSCSPISGHRSVSWYQQTPGQGLQFLFEYFSETQRNKGNFPGRFSGRQFSNSRSEMNVSTLELGDSALYLCASSLAPGQGALREQFFGPGTRLTVL.

The table lists this clone with a few counts. The V and J genes are TRBV5-1 and TRBJ1-6, with D perhaps matching TRBD1 (5 bases). Germline V CDR1 and CDR2: SGHRS, YFSETQ. This CDR3 is 17 amino acids long. V was clipped by 4 bases and J by 10 bases, with 24 bases between them. DNA of the CDR3: TGCGCCAGCAGCCTGACAGAAGCCGAGAACCTAGGGTCACCCCTCCACTTT. The encoded protein is CASSLTEAENLGSPLHF.

V gene TRBV21-1 combines with J gene TRBJ1-6; the table names TRBD1, a call not compared with the DNA. TRBV21-1 is annotated as a pseudogene. The CDR3 covers 15 residues. In DNA form, the CDR3 reads TGTGCCAGCAGCTTCCGACAGGGAGGTTATTCACCCCTCCACTTT. Amino acid sequence: CASSFRQGGYSPLHF.

V gene TRBV10-1 combines with J gene TRBJ1-5; D is possibly TRBD1 (5 bases). Deletions cut 8 bases from V and 7 bases from J, with 24 bases between. The CDR3 runs to 16 residues. The germline V gene encodes CDR1 WNHNN and CDR2 SYGVQD (reference sequence). This chain's CDR3 is CASARVFGRDGQPQHF. The CDR3, as DNA: TGCGCCAGCGCTCGAGTCTTCGGGCGGGACGGCCAGCCCCAGCATTTT.

The rearrangement joins TRBV29-1 to TRBJ2-1, with 8 bases matching TRBD1. Germline V gene data show CDR1 as SQVTM and CDR2 as ANQGSEA. CDR3 size: 14 residues. Unmatched junction bases numbered 10, after V lost 2 bases and J lost 10 bases. The CDR3 nucleotides are TGCAGCGTTGAATGGACAGGGAGTAGTCCGGAGCAGTTCTTC. It specifies CSVEWTGSSPEQFF.

This chain joins TRBV7-8 and TRBJ2-2; D is perhaps TRBD1 (5 bases). In germline, CDR1 is SGHVS, CDR2 FQNEAQ. Deletions cut 1 base from V and 1 base from J, with 7 bases between. The length of the CDR3 is 15 residues. CDR3 coding DNA: TGTGCCAGCAGCTTAGGAGGACAGAACACCGGGGAGCTGTTTTTT. Amino acids: CASSLGGQNTGELFF.

The chain has TRBV2 and TRBJ2-2, with TRBD2 as a possible D gene (5 bases). The germline gives CDR1 SNHLY, CDR2 FYNNEI. Trimming took 5 bases from V and 1 from J, leaving 17 bases between them. This CDR3 region has 17 residues. In DNA form, the CDR3 reads TGTGCCAGCAGTAAAAGGGAGTCCGGGCAGAACACCGGGGAGCTGTTTTTT. Its translation is CASSKRESGQNTGELFF.

J is TRBJ2-1 and V is TRBV5-5; tentatively, D is TRBD1 (5 bases). This CDR3 has 15 residues. Germline V gene lookup returns CDR1 SGHKS and CDR2 YYEKEE (reference sequence). The V end lost 5 bases, the J end lost 3 bases, and 15 bases lay between the germline ends. The CDR3 bases are TGTGCCAGCAGTCCTGGGCCAGGGAACTACAATGAGCAGTTCTTC. It yields the protein CASSPGPGNYNEQFF.

V and J are TRBV5-1 and TRBJ1-4; unclear D gene. V was clipped by 5 bases and J by 0 bases, with 8 bases between them. Per the germline V gene, CDR1 is SGHRS and CDR2 is YFSETQ. This CDR3 has 14 amino acids. CDR3 sequence: CASSSLATNEKLFF. The CDR3, as DNA: TGCGCCAGCAGTTCCCTCGCAACTAATGAAAAACTGTTTTTT.

J is TRBJ1-6 and V is TRBV6-5; 9 bases align to TRBD1. J was trimmed by 9 bases and V by 7 bases; bases with no gene match: 4. This CDR3 region has 13 residues. Germline V gives CDR1 MNHEY, CDR2 SVGAGI. The CDR3 DNA is TGTGCCAGCACCGGACAGGGGAGTTCACCCCTCCACTTT. Translated: CASTGQGSSPLHF.

This chain uses TRBV6-1 with TRBJ1-3; TRBD1 aligns across 8 bases. V shed 1 base, J shed 4 bases, and the junction held 12 bases outside the gene matches. Germline assignment: CDR1 MNHNS and CDR2 SASEGT. The CDR3 spans 18 residues. The CDR3 DNA reads as TGTGCCAGCAGTGAAGTGTGGACAGGGCGACTCAGGGGAAACACCATATATTTT. Translated, it gives CASSEVWTGRLRGNTIYF.

The genes are TRBV7-9 and TRBJ1-2; TRBD1 agrees at 7 bases. With V trimmed by 5 bases and J by 5 bases, 8 bases remained unmatched. The CDR3 extends over 14 amino acids. Germline CDR1 reads SEHNR; CDR2 reads FQNEAQ (reference sequence). The CDR3, as DNA: TGTGCCAGCAGCCCTTGGGACAGACAATATGGCTACACCTTC. As protein: CASSPWDRQYGYTF.

The chain is built from TRBV5-8 and TRBJ1-2; D ambiguous. The V and J ends lost 4 bases and 4 bases respectively, with 11 bases between them. Germline assignment: CDR1 SGHTS and CDR2 YDEGEE. CDR3 length: 13 amino acids. The CDR3 bases are TGTGCCAGCAGCCCGCTTAGTCGCTATGGCTACACCTTC. It specifies CASSPLSRYGYTF.

This clone was detected only a few times. The rearrangement joins TRBV2 to TRBJ1-4; 8 bases match TRBD1. V trimming: 7 bases; J trimming: 14 bases; junction bases outside the gene matches: 9. The length of the CDR3 is 12 residues. Germline-derived CDR1 and CDR2 are SNHLY and FYNNEI. CDR3 sequence (DNA): TGTGCCAGCACCCAGGACAGGGAAGGGCTGTTTTTT. This translates into CASTQDREGLFF.

V and J are TRBV6-6 and TRBJ2-3, with TRBD2 matching over 10 bases. CDR1 is MNHNY, CDR2 SVGAGI, per germline (reference sequence). This CDR3 comprises 17 residues. Germline trimming cut 5 bases from V and 2 bases from J; bases unmatched to any gene: 10. CDR3 sequence (DNA): TGTGCCAGCAGTCCGTCGCGCCTAGCGGGGGCCACAGATACGCAGTATTTT. Amino acids: CASSPSRLAGATDTQYF.

This chain uses TRBV2 with TRBJ2-1, with D possibly matching TRBD2 (5 bases). The germline V gene encodes CDR1 SNHLY and CDR2 FYNNEI. This CDR3 has 16 amino acids. Trimming left V 3 bases short and J 2 bases short, with 14 bases between. CDR3 DNA sequence: TGTGCCAGCAGTGAGGGTTTGACTAACACCTACAATGAGCAGTTCTTC. Translation: CASSEGLTNTYNEQFF.

CDR3 protein: CASLAGGYNSPLHF. The DNA of the CDR3 is TGTGCCAGCCTTGCTGGGGGGTATAATTCACCCCTCCACTTT. This chain connects TRBV6-5 to TRBJ1-6, with D maybe TRBD1 (5 bases). The CDR3 is 14 amino acids. Germline values: CDR1 MNHEY, CDR2 SVGAGI. Trimming left V 8 bases short and J 4 bases short, with 12 bases between.

The chain combines TRBV24-1 with TRBJ2-6; D is ambiguous. Between the trimmed V and J ends, which lost 9 bases and 1 base, there was a span of 3 bases. The CDR3 contains 12 residues. Germline CDR1 reads KGHDR; CDR2 reads SFDVKD. The CDR3 DNA is TGTGCCACCTTATCTGGGGCCAACGTCCTGACTTTC. It encodes CATLSGANVLTF.

This clone was counted a few times. The J gene is TRBJ1-3, the V gene TRBV7-3, with D possibly TRBD1 on 5 matching bases. V lost 4 bases and J 2 bases, leaving 12 bases between the germline ends. The CDR3 has 15 amino acids. CDR1 and CDR2 from the germline V gene are SGHTA and FQGTGA. CDR3 in amino acids: CASSSTGLPGNTIYF. The CDR3 nucleotides are TGTGCCAGCAGCTCCACGGGACTTCCTGGAAACACCATATATTTT.

This clone was observed a single time. This chain links TRBV19 with TRBJ1-1; no clear D. The V gene's germline CDR1 is LNHDA and CDR2 SQIVND (reference sequence). The CDR3 extends over 16 amino acids. V lost 3 bases, J lost 3 bases, and 17 bases lay in between. The CDR3 DNA reads as TGTGCCAGTAGTATTTGGTCCCGAGGGATTGACACTGAAGCTTTCTTT. Translation: CASSIWSRGIDTEAFF.

The chain combines TRBV10-3 with TRBJ2-1, with D possibly being TRBD2 (7 bases). V was trimmed by 3 bases and J by 4 bases, leaving 13 bases between them. The CDR3 has 15 residues. Germline loops: CDR1 ENHRY, CDR2 SYGVKD. DNA of the CDR3: TGTGCCATCAGTGATTCGGGGGGCCCTTACAATGAGCAGTTCTTC. As protein: CAISDSGGPYNEQFF.

The rearrangement links TRBV6-4 to TRBJ1-6; unclear D gene. The germline CDR1 and CDR2 sequences are MRHNA and SNTAGT. CDR3 length equals 13 residues. Trimming removed 4 bases from V and 9 bases from J, with 10 bases in between. The CDR3 DNA follows: TGTGCCAGCAGTGGAGGGTATGGTTCACCCCTCCACTTT. Its protein is CASSGGYGSPLHF.

This clone appeared once. The chain couples TRBV4-1 to TRBJ1-2, with a weak D call TRBD1 (6 bases). V lost 4 bases and J 2 bases, leaving 14 bases between the germline ends. In germline, CDR1 is MGHRA, CDR2 YSYEKL. The length of the CDR3 is 15 residues. Written as DNA, the CDR3 is TGCGCCAGCAGCCCTCAAGGAGGACAGAACTATGGCTACACCTTC. This translates into CASSPQGGQNYGYTF.

The chain is built from TRBV9 and TRBJ1-1, with 7 positions matching TRBD1. The V and J ends lost 0 bases and 4 bases, in that order; junction bases with no gene match: 3. This CDR3 comprises 14 residues. Per germline, CDR1 SGDLS and CDR2 YYNGEE. CDR3 amino acids: CASSVAQGGTEAFF. In DNA form, the CDR3 reads TGTGCCAGCAGCGTAGCCCAGGGGGGCACTGAAGCTTTCTTT.

The rearrangement joins TRBV29-1 to TRBJ2-5; D not certain. The germline CDR1 and CDR2 sequences are SQVTM and ANQGSEA. This CDR3 region has 12 residues. Trimming took off 3 bases at V and 1 base at J, with 6 bases between the two ends. In DNA, the CDR3 is TGCAGCGTTGACTCAGGCCAAGAGACCCAGTACTTC. It translates to CSVDSGQETQYF.

The chain is built from TRBV5-1 and TRBJ2-3; tentative D call: TRBD2 (6 bases). Germline CDR1 is SGHRS and CDR2 is YFSETQ. This CDR3 spans 16 amino acids. V lost 4 bases and J lost 1, with 16 bases in between. The CDR3 nucleotides read TGCGCCAGCAGCCTGACAGCGGGCTCCCGCACAGATACGCAGTATTTT. It codes for CASSLTAGSRTDTQYF. Using reference TRBV5-1 and TRBJ2-3 for the parts outside the CDR3, the full variable domain is KAGVTQTPRYLIKTRGQQVTLSCSPISGHRSVSWYQQTPGQGLQFLFEYFSETQRNKGNFPGRFSGRQFSNSRSEMNVSTLELGDSALYLCASSLTAGSRTDTQYFGPGTRLTVL.

The chain couples TRBV9 to TRBJ1-2; D is possibly TRBD1 (6 bases). This CDR3 has 16 residues. The V and J ends lost 4 bases and 0 bases respectively, with 16 bases between them. The germline gives CDR1 SGDLS, CDR2 YYNGEE. CDR3 in DNA: TGTGCCAGCAGCAATAACCGACAGGCTTCTAACTATGGCTACACCTTC. It translates to CASSNNRQASNYGYTF.

V gene TRBV4-1 combines with J gene TRBJ2-3; D perhaps matches TRBD1 (5 bases). There are 14 residues in the CDR3. V gave up 2 bases and J gave up 0 bases, with 6 bases separating them. The V gene's germline CDR1 is MGHRA and CDR2 YSYEKL. The CDR3 region has the DNA TGCGCCAGCAGCCAATACAGGAGCACAGATACGCAGTATTTT. Protein: CASSQYRSTDTQYF.

This rearrangement joins TRBV5-1 to TRBJ1-2, with D perhaps matching TRBD1 (6 bases). The germline V and J ends were trimmed by 0 bases and 2 bases, with 11 bases remaining between them. Germline V lookup: CDR1 SGHRS, CDR2 YFSETQ. CDR3 length: 15 amino acids. Here the CDR3 reads CASSLAIGQNYGYTF. The CDR3 DNA sequence: TGCGCCAGCAGCTTGGCCATCGGACAGAACTATGGCTACACCTTC.

The chain couples TRBV19 to TRBJ1-5; TRBD1 matches 8 bases. V shed 6 bases, J shed 2 bases, and the junction held 12 bases outside the gene matches. CDR3 length: 17 amino acids. Germline CDR1 and CDR2: LNHDA and SQIVND (reference sequence). CDR3 in amino acids: CASRGEGMGQGNQPQHF. The CDR3 region has the DNA TGTGCCAGTAGGGGGGAAGGAATGGGACAGGGCAATCAGCCCCAGCATTTT.